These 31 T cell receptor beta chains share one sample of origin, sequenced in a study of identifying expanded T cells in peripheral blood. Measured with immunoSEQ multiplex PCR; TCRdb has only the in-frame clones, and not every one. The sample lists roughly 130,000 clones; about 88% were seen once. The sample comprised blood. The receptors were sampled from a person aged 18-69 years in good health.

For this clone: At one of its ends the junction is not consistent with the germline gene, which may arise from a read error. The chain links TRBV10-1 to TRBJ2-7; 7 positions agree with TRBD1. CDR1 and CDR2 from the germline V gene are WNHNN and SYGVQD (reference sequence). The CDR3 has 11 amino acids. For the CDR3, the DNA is TGTGCCATCAGTTACAGGGGCGAGCAGTACTTC. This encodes CAISYRGEQYF.

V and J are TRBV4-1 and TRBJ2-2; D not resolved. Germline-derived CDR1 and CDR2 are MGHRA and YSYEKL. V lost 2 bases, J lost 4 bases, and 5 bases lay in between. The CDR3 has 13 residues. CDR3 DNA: TGCGCCAGCAGCCAAATTACCACCGGGGAGCTGTTTTTT. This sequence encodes CASSQITTGELFF.

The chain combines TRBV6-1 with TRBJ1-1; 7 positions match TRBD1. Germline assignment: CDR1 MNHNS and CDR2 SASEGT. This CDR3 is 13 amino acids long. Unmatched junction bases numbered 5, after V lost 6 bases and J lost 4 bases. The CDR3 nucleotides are TGTGCCAGCAGATTCAGGGGGATCACTGAAGCTTTCTTT. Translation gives CASRFRGITEAFF.

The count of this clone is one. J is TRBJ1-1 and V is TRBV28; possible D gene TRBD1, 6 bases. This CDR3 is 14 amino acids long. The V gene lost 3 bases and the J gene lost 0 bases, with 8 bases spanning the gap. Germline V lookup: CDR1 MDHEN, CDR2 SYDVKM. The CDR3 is CASSFGGMNTEAFF. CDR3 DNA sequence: TGTGCCAGCAGTTTTGGGGGCATGAACACTGAAGCTTTCTTT.

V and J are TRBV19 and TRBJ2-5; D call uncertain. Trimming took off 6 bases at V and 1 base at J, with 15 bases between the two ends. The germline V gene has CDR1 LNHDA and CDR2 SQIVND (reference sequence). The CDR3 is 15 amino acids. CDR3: CASRRLENSQETQYF. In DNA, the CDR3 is TGTGCCAGTAGACGCTTGGAGAATAGCCAAGAGACCCAGTACTTC. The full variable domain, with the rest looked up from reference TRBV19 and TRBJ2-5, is DGGITQSPKYLFRKEGQNVTLSCEQNLNHDAMYWYRQDPGQGLRLIYYSQIVNDFQKGDIAEGYSVSREKKESFPLTVTSAQKNPTAFYLCASRRLENSQETQYFGPGTRLLVL.

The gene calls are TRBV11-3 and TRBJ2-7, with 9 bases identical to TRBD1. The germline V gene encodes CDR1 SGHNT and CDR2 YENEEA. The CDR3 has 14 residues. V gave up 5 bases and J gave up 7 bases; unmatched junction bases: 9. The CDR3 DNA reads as TGTGCCAGCAGCCCCGGGACAGGGAGTGAAGAGCAGTACTTC. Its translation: CASSPGTGSEEQYF.

CDR3 amino acids: CASSATGAPTEAFF. The CDR3 nucleotides read TGTGCCAGCAGCGCTACCGGGGCCCCCACTGAAGCTTTCTTT. The rearrangement joins TRBV5-5 to TRBJ1-1, with D perhaps TRBD1 (5 bases). Trimming shortened V by 4 bases and J by 4 bases, and 14 bases separated the two germline ends. This CDR3 region has 14 residues. Per germline, CDR1 SGHKS and CDR2 YYEKEE (reference sequence).

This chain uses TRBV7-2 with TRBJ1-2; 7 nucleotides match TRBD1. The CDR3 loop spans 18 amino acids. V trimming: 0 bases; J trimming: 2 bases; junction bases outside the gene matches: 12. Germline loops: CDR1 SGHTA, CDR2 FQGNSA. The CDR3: CASSLAAPRDSQNYGYTF. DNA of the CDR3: TGTGCCAGCAGCTTAGCGGCCCCCCGGGACAGCCAAAACTATGGCTACACCTTC. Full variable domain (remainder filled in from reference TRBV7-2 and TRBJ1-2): GAGVSQSPSNKVTEKGKDVELRCDPISGHTALYWYRQSLGQGLEFLIYFQGNSAPDKSGLPSDRFSAERTGGSVSTLTIQRTQQEDSAVYLCASSLAAPRDSQNYGYTFGSGTRLTVV.

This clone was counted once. The CDR3 DNA is TGTGCCAGCAGTTTGTCCTGGACAGGGACAGAGCAGCCCCAGCATTTT. Protein product: CASSLSWTGTEQPQHF. The chain is built from TRBV27 and TRBJ1-5; 8 nucleotides align to TRBD1. CDR3 length: 16 amino acids. After removal of 3 bases from V and 7 bases from J, the junction contained 11 bases not matched to a gene. The V gene's germline CDR1 is MNHEY and CDR2 SMNVEV (reference sequence).

This chain's CDR3 is CASSSQREVSDTQYF. The CDR3 nucleotides are TGTGCCAGCAGTTCACAGCGGGAGGTTTCAGATACGCAGTATTTT. The chain recombines TRBV28 with TRBJ2-3; 9 bases line up with TRBD2. The V and J ends lost 4 bases and 4 bases, in that order; junction bases with no gene match: 6. CDR3 length: 15 residues. Per germline, CDR1 MDHEN and CDR2 SYDVKM.

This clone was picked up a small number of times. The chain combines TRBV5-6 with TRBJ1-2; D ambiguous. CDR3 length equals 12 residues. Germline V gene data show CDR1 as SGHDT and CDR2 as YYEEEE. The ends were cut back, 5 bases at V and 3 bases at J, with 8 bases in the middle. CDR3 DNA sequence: TGTGCCAGCAGATTTGACGACTATGGCTACACCTTC. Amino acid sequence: CASRFDDYGYTF.

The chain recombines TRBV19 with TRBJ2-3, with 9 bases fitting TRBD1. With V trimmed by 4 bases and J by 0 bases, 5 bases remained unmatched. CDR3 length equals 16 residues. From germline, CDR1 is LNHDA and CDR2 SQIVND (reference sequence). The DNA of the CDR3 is TGTGCCAGTAGTACCAGGGGACAGGGAAGCACAGATACGCAGTATTTT. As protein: CASSTRGQGSTDTQYF.

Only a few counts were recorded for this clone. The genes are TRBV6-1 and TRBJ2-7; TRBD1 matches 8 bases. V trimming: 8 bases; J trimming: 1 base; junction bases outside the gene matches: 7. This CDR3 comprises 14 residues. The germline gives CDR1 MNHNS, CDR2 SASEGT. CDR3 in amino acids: CASGTGIVSYEQYF. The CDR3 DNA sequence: TGTGCCAGCGGGACAGGAATAGTATCCTACGAGCAGTACTTC.

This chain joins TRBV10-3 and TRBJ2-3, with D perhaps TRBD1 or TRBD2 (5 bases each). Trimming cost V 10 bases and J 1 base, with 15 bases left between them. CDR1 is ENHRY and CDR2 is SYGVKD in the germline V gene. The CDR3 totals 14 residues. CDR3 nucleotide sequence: TGTGCCACCAGGAGCCAGGGACGCACAGATACGCAGTATTTT. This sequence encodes CATRSQGRTDTQYF.

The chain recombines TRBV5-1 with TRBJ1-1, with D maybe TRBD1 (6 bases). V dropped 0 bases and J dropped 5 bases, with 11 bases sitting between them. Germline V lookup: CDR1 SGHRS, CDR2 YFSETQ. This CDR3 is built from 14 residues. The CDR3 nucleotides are TGCGCCAGCAGCTTGGCCGTAGGGGGGACTGAAGCTTTCTTT. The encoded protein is CASSLAVGGTEAFF. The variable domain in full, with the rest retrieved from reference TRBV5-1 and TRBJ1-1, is KAGVTQTPRYLIKTRGQQVTLSCSPISGHRSVSWYQQTPGQGLQFLFEYFSETQRNKGNFPGRFSGRQFSNSRSEMNVSTLELGDSALYLCASSLAVGGTEAFFGQGTRLTVV.

The CDR3 nucleotides read TGTGCCAGCAGTTACCCCAGAAGCTCTGGAAACACCATATATTTT. This encodes CASSYPRSSGNTIYF. The chain links TRBV27 to TRBJ1-3; D unclear. The V end lost 4 bases, the J end lost 0 bases, and 10 bases lay between the germline ends. The CDR3 has 15 residues. Germline V CDR1 and CDR2: MNHEY, SMNVEV (reference sequence).

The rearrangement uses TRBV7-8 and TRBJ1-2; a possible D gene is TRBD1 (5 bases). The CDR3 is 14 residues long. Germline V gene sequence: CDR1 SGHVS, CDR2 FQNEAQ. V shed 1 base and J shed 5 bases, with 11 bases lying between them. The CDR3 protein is CASSLEVGGYGYTF. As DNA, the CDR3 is TGTGCCAGCAGCTTAGAAGTGGGGGGATATGGCTACACCTTC.

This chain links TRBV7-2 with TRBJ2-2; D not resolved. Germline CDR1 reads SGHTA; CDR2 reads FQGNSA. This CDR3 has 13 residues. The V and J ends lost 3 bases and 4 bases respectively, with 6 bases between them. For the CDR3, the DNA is TGTGCCAGCAGCTTCATCCCCACCGGGGAGCTGTTTTTT. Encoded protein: CASSFIPTGELFF.

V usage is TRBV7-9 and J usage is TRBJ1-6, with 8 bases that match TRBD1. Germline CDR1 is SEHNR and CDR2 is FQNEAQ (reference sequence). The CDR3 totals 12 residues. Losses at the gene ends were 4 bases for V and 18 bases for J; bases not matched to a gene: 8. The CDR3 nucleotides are TGTGCCAGCAGCTCTGACTTGACAGGGGACCACTTT. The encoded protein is CASSSDLTGDHF.

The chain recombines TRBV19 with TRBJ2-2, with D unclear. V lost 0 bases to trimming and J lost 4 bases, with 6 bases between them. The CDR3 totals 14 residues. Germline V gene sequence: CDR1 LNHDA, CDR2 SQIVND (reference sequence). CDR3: CASSIEWGTGELFF. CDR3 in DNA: TGTGCCAGTAGTATAGAGTGGGGCACCGGGGAGCTGTTTTTT.

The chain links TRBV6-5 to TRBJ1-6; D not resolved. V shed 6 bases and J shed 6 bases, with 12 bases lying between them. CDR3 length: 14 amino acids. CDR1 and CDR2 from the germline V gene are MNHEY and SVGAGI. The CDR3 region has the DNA TGTGCCAGCAGATTACGGCCGACTAATTCACCCCTCCACTTT. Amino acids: CASRLRPTNSPLHF.

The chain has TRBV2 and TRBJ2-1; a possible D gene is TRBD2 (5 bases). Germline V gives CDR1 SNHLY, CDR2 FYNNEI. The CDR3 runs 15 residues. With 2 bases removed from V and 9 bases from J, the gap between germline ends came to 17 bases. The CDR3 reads CASSELVTSRGEQFF. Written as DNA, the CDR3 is TGTGCCAGCAGTGAACTAGTTACGTCTCGGGGTGAGCAGTTCTTC.

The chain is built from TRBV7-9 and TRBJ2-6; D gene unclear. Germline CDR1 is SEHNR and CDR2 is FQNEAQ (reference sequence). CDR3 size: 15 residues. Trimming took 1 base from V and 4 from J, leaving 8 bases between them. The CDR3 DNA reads TGTGCCAGCAGCTTAGACCTCTTCGGGGCCAACGTCCTGACTTTC. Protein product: CASSLDLFGANVLTF. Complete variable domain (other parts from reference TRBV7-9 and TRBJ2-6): DTGVSQNPRHKITKRGQNVTFRCDPISEHNRLYWYRQTLGQGPEFLTYFQNEAQLEKSRLLSDRFSAERPKGSFSTLEIQRTEQGDSAMYLCASSLDLFGANVLTFGAGSRLTVL.

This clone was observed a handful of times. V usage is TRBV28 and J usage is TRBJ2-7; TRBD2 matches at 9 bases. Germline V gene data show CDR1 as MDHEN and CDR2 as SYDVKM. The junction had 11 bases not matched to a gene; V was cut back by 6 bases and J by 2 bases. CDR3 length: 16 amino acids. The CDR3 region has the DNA TGTGCCAGCAGCCCTACTAGCGGGCCGTCGACCTACGAGCAGTACTTC. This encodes CASSPTSGPSTYEQYF.

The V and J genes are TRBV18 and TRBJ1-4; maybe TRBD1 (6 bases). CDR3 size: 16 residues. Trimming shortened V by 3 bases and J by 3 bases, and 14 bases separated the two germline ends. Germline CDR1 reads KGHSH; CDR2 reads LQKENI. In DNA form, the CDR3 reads TGTGCCAGCTCACCTACGGTGGGGGCGGCTAATGAAAAACTGTTTTTT. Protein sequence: CASSPTVGAANEKLFF.

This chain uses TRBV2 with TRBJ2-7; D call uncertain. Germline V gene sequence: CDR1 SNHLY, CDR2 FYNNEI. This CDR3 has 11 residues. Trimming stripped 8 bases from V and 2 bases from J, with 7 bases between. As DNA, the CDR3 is TGTGCCAGCGCCTTGACCTACGAGCAGTACTTC. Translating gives CASALTYEQYF.

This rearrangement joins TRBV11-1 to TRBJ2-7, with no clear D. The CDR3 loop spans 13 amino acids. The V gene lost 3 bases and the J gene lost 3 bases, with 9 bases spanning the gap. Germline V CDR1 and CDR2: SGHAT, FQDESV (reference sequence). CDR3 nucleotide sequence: TGTGCCAGCAGCTTGGGCCTCAACTACGAGCAGTACTTC. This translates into CASSLGLNYEQYF.

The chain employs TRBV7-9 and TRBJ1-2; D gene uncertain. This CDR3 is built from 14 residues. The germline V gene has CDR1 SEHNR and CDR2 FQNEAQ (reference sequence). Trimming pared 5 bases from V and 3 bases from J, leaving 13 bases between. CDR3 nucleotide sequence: TGTGCCAGCAGCCCTGACCTCCTTCACTATGGCTACACCTTC. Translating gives CASSPDLLHYGYTF.

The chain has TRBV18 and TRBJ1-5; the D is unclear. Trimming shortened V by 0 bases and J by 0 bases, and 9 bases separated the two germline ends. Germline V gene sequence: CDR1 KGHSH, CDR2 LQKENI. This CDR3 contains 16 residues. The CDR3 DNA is TGTGCCAGCTCACCACCATCAGAGTATAGCAATCAGCCCCAGCATTTT. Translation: CASSPPSEYSNQPQHF.

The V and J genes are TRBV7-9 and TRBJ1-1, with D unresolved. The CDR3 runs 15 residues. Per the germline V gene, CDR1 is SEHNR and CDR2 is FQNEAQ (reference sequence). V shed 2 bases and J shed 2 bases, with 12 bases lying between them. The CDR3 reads CASSLFSGGNTEAFF. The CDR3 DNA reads TGTGCCAGCAGCTTATTCTCCGGCGGTAACACTGAAGCTTTCTTT.

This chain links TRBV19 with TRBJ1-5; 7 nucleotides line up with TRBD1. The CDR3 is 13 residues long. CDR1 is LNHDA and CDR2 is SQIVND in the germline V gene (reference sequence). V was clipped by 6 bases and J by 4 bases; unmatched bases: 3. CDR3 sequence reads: CASSGTANQPQHF. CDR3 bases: TGTGCCAGTAGCGGGACAGCTAATCAGCCCCAGCATTTT.